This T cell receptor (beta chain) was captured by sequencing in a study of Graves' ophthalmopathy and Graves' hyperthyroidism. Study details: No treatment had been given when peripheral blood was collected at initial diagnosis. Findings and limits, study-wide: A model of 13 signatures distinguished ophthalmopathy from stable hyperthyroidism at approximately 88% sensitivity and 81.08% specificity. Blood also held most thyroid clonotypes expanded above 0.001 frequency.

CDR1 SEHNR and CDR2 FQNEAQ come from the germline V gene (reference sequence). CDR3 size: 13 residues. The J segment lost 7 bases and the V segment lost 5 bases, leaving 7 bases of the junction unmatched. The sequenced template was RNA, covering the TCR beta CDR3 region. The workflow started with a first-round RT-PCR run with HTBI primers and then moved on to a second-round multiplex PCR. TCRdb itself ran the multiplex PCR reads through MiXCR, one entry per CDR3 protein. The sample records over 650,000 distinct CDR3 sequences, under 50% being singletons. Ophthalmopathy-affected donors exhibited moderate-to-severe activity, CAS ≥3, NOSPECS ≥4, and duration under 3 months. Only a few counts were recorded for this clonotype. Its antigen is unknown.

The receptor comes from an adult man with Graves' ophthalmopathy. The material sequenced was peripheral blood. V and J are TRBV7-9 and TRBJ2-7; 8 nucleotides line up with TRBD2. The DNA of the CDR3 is TGTGCCAGCAGCCGCGGGGGGACCGGGGAGCAGTACTTC. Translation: CASSRGGTGEQYF.